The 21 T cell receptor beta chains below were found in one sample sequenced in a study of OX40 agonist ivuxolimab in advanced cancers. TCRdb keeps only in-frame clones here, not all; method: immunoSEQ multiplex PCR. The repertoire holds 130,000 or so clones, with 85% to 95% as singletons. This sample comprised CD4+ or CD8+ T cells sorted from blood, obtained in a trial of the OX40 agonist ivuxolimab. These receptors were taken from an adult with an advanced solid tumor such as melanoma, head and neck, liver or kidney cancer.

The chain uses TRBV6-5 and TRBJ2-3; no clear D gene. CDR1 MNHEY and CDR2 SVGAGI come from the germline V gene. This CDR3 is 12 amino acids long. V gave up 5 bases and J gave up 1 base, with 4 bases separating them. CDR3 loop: CASSRGTDTQYF. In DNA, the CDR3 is TGTGCCAGCAGTCGAGGCACAGATACGCAGTATTTT.

The CDR3 DNA reads TGTGCCAGCAGCCGAGCCAGGGACGGGCCGGGTGCTTTCTTT. Translated: CASSRARDGPGAFF. The chain recombines TRBV7-2 with TRBJ1-1; maybe TRBD1 (5 bases). The CDR3 has 14 amino acids. The germline V gene has CDR1 SGHTA and CDR2 FQGNSA. With 5 bases removed from V and 11 bases from J, the gap between germline ends came to 21 bases.

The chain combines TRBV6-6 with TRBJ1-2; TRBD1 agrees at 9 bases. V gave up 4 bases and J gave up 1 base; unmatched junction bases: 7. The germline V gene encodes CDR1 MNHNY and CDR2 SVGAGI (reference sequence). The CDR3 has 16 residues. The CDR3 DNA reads TGTGCCAGCAGTTCCTTCGACAGGGGGGATAACTATGGCTACACCTTC. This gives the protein CASSSFDRGDNYGYTF.

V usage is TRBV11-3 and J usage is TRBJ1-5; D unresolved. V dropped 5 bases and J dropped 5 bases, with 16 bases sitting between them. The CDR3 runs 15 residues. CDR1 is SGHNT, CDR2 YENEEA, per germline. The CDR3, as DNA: TGTGCCAGCAGCCCCACCCTCAGTGGGCATCAGCCCCAGCATTTT. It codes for CASSPTLSGHQPQHF.

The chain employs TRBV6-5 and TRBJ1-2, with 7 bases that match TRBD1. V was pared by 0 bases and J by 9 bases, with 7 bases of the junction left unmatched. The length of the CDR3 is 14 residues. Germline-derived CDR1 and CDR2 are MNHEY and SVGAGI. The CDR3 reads CASSYSGAGGSYTF. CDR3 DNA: TGTGCCAGCAGTTACTCAGGTGCAGGGGGTAGCTACACCTTC.

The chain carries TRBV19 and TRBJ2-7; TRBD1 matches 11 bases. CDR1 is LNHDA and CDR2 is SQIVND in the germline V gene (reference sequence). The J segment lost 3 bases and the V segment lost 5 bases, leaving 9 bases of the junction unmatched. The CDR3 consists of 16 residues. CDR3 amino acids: CASSVGRTGGSYEQYF. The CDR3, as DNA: TGTGCCAGTAGTGTCGGACGGACAGGGGGCAGCTACGAGCAGTACTTC.

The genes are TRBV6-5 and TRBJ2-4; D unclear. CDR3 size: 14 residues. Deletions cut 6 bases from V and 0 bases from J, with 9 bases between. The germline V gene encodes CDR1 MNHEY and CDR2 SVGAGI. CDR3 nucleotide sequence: TGTGCCAGCAGCCTTCTCGGAGCCAAAAACATTCAGTACTTC. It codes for CASSLLGAKNIQYF.

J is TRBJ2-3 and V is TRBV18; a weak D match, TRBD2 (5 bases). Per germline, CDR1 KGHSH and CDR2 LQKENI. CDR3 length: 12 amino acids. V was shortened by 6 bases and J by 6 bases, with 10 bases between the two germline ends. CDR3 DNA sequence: TGTGCCAGCTCTGGGGAGACGGATACGCAGTATTTT. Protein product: CASSGETDTQYF.

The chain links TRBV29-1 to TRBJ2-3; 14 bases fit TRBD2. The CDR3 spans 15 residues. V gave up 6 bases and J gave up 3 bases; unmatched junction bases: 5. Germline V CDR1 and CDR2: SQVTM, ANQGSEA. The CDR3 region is CSVRRTSGGTDTQYF. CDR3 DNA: TGCAGCGTGCGCCGGACTAGCGGGGGGACAGATACGCAGTATTTT.

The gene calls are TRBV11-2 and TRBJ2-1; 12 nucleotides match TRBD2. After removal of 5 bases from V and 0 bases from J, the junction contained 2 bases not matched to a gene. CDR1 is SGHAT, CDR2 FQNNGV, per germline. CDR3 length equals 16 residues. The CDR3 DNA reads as TGTGCCAGCAGCCAGACTAGCGGGAGCTCCTACAATGAGCAGTTCTTC. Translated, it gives CASSQTSGSSYNEQFF.

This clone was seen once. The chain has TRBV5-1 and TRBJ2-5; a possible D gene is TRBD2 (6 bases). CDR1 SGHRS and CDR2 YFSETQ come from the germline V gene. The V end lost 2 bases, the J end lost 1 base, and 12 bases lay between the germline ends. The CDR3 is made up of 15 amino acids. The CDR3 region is CASSFSLATQETQYF. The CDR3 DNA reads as TGCGCCAGCAGCTTTTCCCTAGCGACCCAAGAGACCCAGTACTTC.

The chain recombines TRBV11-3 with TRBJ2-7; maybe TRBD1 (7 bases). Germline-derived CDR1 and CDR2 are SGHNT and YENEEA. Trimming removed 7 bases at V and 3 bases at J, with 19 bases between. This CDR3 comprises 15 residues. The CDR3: CASTSSPGGLYEQYF. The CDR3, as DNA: TGTGCCAGCACCTCTTCCCCAGGGGGACTCTACGAGCAGTACTTC. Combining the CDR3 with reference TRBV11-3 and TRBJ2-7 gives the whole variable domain EAGVVQSPRYKIIEKKQPVAFWCNPISGHNTLYWYLQNLGQGPELLIRYENEEAVDDSQLPKDRFSAERLKGVDSTLKIQPAELGDSAVYLCASTSSPGGLYEQYFGPGTRLTVT.

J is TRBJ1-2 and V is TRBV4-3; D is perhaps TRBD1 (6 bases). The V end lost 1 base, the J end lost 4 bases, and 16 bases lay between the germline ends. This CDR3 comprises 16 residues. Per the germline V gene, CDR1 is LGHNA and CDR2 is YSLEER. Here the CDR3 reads CASSQGVGRGAYGYTF. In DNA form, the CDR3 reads TGCGCCAGCAGCCAAGGAGTGGGCAGGGGCGCCTATGGCTACACCTTC.

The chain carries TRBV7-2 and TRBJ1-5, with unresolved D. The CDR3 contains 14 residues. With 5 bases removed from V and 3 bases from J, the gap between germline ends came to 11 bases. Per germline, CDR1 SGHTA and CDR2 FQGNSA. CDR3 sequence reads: CASSPRQLNQPQHF. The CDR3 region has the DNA TGTGCCAGCAGCCCCCGCCAGCTCAATCAGCCCCAGCATTTT.

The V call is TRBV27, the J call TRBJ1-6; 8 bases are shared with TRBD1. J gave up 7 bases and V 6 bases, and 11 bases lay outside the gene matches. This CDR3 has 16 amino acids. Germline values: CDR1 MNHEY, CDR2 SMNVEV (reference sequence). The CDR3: CASRPDRTGINSPLHF. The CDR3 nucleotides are TGTGCCAGCAGACCTGACCGGACAGGGATCAATTCACCCCTCCACTTT.

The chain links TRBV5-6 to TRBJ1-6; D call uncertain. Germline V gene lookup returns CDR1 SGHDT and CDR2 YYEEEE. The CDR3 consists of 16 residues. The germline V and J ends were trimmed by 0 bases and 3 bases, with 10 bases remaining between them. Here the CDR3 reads CASSLAGRNYNSPLHF. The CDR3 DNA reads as TGTGCCAGCAGCTTGGCAGGTCGGAACTATAATTCACCCCTCCACTTT.

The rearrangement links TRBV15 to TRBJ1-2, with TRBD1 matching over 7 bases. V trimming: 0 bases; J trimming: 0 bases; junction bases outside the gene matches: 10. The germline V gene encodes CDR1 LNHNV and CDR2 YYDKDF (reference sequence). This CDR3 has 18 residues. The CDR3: CATSRDSETGTSNYGYTF. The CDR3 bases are TGTGCCACCAGCAGAGATTCCGAGACAGGGACCTCTAACTATGGCTACACCTTC.

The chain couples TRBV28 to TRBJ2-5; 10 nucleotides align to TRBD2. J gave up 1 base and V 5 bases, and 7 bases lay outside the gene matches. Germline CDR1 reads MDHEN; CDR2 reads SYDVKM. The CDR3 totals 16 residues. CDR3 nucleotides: TGTGCCAGCAGTCCCTTGGGACTAGCGATCCAAGAGACCCAGTACTTC. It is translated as CASSPLGLAIQETQYF.

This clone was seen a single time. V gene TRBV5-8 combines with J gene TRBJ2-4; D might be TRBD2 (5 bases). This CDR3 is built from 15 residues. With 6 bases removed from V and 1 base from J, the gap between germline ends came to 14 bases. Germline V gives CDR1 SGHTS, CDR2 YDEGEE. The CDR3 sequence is CASTREGSAKNIQYF. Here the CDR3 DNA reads TGTGCCAGCACCCGAGAGGGATCGGCCAAAAACATTCAGTACTTC.

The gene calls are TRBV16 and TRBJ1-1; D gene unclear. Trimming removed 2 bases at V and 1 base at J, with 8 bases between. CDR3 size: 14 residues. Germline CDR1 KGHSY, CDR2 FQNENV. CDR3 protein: CASSQVGENTEAFF. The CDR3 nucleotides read TGTGCCAGCAGCCAAGTGGGCGAGAACACTGAAGCTTTCTTT.

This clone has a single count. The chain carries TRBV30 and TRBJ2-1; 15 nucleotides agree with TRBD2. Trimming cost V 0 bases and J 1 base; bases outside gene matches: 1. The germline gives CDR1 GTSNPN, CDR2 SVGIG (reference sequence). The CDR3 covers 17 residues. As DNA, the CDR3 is TGTGCCTGGAGTGTTGGGACTAGCGGGAGGTCCTACAATGAGCAGTTCTTC. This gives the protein CAWSVGTSGRSYNEQFF.